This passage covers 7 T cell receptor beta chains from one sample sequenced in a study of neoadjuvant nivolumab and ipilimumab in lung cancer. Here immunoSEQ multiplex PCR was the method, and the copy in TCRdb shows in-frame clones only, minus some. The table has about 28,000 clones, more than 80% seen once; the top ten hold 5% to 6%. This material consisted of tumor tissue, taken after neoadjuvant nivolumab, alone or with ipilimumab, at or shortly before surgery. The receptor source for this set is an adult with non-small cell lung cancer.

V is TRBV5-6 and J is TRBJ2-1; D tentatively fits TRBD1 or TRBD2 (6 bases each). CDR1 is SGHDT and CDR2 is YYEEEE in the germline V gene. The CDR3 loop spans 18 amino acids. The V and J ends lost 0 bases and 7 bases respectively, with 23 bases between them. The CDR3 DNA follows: TGTGCCAGCAGCTTGGGGTTAGCACAGGGAGGATTCGAGAATGAGCAGTTCTTC. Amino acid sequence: CASSLGLAQGGFENEQFF.

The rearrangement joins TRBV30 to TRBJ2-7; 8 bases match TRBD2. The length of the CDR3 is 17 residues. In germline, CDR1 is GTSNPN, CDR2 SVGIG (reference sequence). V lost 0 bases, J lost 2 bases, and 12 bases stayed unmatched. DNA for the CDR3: TGTGCCTGGAGTGTACCCCCAAGACTAGCGCGAACCTACGAGCAGTACTTC. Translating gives CAWSVPPRLARTYEQYF.

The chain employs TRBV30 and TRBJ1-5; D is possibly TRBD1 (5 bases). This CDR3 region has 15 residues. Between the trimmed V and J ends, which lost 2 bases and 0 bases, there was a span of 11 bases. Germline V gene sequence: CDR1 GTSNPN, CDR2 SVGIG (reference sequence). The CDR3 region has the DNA TGTGCCTGGAGTTACTCAGGGAGTAGCAATCAGCCCCAGCATTTT. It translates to CAWSYSGSSNQPQHF.

The CDR3 bases are TGTGCCAGCAGCCGACTGGACCGGGACATTGGTGGCTACACCTTC. This encodes CASSRLDRDIGGYTF. This chain joins TRBV5-4 and TRBJ1-2; a possible D gene is TRBD1 (6 bases). With 4 bases removed from V and 7 bases from J, the gap between germline ends came to 20 bases. CDR1 and CDR2 from the germline V gene are SGHNT and YYREEE (reference sequence). This CDR3 is built from 15 residues. Full variable domain (rest looked up from reference TRBV5-4 and TRBJ1-2): ETGVTQSPTHLIKTRGQQVTLRCSSQSGHNTVSWYQQALGQGPQFIFQYYREEENGRGNFPPRFSGLQFPNYSSELNVNALELDDSALYLCASSRLDRDIGGYTFGSGTRLTVV.

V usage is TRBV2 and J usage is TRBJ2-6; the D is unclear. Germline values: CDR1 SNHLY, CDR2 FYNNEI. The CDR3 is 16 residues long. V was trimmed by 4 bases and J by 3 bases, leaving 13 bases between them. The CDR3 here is CASSVVQIGGANVLTF. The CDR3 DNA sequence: TGTGCCAGCAGTGTGGTGCAAATCGGTGGGGCCAACGTCCTGACTTTC.

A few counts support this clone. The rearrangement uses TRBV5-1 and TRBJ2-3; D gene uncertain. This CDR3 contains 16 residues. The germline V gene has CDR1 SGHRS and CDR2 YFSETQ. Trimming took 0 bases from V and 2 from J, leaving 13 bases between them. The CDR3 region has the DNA TGCGCCAGCAGCTTGGTAGCTTACCCTTACACAGATACGCAGTATTTT. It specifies CASSLVAYPYTDTQYF.

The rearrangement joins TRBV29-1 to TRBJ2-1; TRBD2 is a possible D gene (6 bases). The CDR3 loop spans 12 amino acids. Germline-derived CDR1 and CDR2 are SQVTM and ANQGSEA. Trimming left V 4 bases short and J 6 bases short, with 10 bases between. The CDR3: CSVGGESNEQFF. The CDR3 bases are TGCAGCGTTGGGGGGGAATCCAATGAGCAGTTCTTC.